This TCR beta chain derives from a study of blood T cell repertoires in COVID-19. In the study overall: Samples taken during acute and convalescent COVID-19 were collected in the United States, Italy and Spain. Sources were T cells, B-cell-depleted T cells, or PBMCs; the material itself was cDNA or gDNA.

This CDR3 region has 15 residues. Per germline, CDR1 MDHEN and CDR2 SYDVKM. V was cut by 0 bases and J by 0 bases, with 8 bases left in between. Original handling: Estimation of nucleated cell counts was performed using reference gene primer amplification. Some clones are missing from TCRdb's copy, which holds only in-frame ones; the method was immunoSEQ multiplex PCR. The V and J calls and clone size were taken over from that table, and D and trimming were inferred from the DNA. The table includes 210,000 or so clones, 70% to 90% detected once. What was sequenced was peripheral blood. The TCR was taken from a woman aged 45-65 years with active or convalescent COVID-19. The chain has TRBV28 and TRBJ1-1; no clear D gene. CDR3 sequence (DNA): TGTGCCAGCAGTTTATGGTCCCCAGTGAACACTGAAGCTTTCTTT. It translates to CASSLWSPVNTEAFF.